A selection of T cell receptor beta chains follows, all from one sample in a study of tumor-infiltrating lymphocytes in localized non-small cell lung cancer. Clones were sequenced by immunoSEQ multiplex PCR, and TCRdb holds only the in-frame ones, with some missing. The sample shows about 16,000 clones, roughly 72% of them seen only once. Sequencing input: lung tumor tissue. These receptors originate from a human donor with non-small cell lung cancer. Each CDR3 is given with its conserved first and last residue. D genes are given only for firm matches. Clone sizes are given selectively: once, few, many, or a class where the clone is expanded.

D: .; V: TRBV2; J: TRBJ1-1; size: once; DNA: TGTGCCAGCAACGGTCGAGGTACTGAAGCTTTCTTT; CDR3: CASNGRGTEAFF
D: TRBD1; V: TRBV29-1; J: TRBJ2-1; size: .; DNA: TGCAGCGTCGGGACAGGGGGGAATGAGCAGTTCTTC; CDR3: CSVGTGGNEQFF
D: .; V: TRBV4-3; J: TRBJ2-7; size: .; DNA: TGCGCCAGCAGCCACTCACACGAAGGGGAATATGAGCAGTACTTC; CDR3: CASSHSHEGEYEQYF
D: .; V: TRBV5-1; J: TRBJ2-5; size: .; DNA: TGCGCCAGCAGCCCGAATCTCCCGGGGACCCAGTACTTC; CDR3: CASSPNLPGTQYF
D: .; V: TRBV7-2; J: TRBJ1-2; size: .; DNA: TGTGCCAGCAGCTTACGTGCCGGGTCTGCCGCTGGCTACACCTTC; CDR3: CASSLRAGSAAGYTF
D: .; V: TRBV15; J: TRBJ2-2; size: once; DNA: TGTGCCACCAGCAGAGATAGGGGGGGTGCCGGGGAGCTGTTTTTT; CDR3: CATSRDRGGAGELFF
D: .; V: TRBV7-2; J: TRBJ2-1; size: .; DNA: TGTGCCAGCAGCCTCAAGGGGGATGAGCAGTTCTTC; CDR3: CASSLKGDEQFF
D: TRBD1; V: TRBV5-6; J: TRBJ1-3; size: .; DNA: TGTGCCAGCAGCTCCCGACAGGGCTCCCGAAACACCATATATTTT; CDR3: CASSSRQGSRNTIYF
D: TRBD1; V: TRBV27; J: TRBJ1-2; size: .; DNA: TGTGCCAGCAGTTTTCAGGGGGGCTATGGCTACACCTTC; CDR3: CASSFQGGYGYTF
D: TRBD1; V: TRBV2; J: TRBJ1-4; size: .; DNA: TGTGCCAGCAGTTATGGACAGGGGGCGCAAGAAAAACTGTTTTTT; CDR3: CASSYGQGAQEKLFF
D: .; V: TRBV27; J: TRBJ1-1; size: .; DNA: TGTGCCAGCAGTGGGGGCGTTGGAGGAGTGACTGAAGCTTTCTTT; CDR3: CASSGGVGGVTEAFF
D: TRBD2; V: TRBV7-9; J: TRBJ2-7; size: .; DNA: TGTGCCAGCAGCTGGGACCGGGGGGTGGAGCAGTACTTC; CDR3: CASSWDRGVEQYF
D: .; V: TRBV2; J: TRBJ1-4; size: .; DNA: TGTGCCAGCAGTGCTTGGGGGCAGGATGAAAAACTGTTTTTT; CDR3: CASSAWGQDEKLFF
D: .; V: TRBV2; J: TRBJ2-7; size: .; DNA: TGTGCCAGCAGTAGCACGGGGAGTACAGACGAGCAGTACTTC; CDR3: CASSSTGSTDEQYF
D: .; V: TRBV27; J: TRBJ2-1; size: .; DNA: TGTGCCAGAATGACAGGGGAACCCGGAGCGGGACATGAGCAGTTCTTC; CDR3: CARMTGEPGAGHEQFF
D: .; V: TRBV20-1; J: TRBJ1-1; size: few; DNA: TGCAGTGTAACGAGAGAAACTGAAGCTTTCTTT; CDR3: CSVTRETEAFF
D: TRBD1; V: TRBV7-9; J: TRBJ1-1; size: .; DNA: TGTGCCAGCACCCAGACAGGGTTGTACACTGAAGCTTTCTTT; CDR3: CASTQTGLYTEAFF
D: .; V: TRBV5-4; J: TRBJ2-7; size: .; DNA: TGTGCCAGCAGCTTGTCCCGACAGGACTACGAGCAGTACTTC; CDR3: CASSLSRQDYEQYF
D: TRBD2; V: TRBV4-3; J: TRBJ2-7; size: .; DNA: TGCGCCAGCAGCCAAGACCCCCGGACTAGCGGGGCCTACGAGCAGTACTTC; CDR3: CASSQDPRTSGAYEQYF
D: TRBD2; V: TRBV2; J: TRBJ2-7; size: once; DNA: TGTGCCAGCACGCCCGGGGGGGTCCGCCGGGGCGAGCAGTACTTC; CDR3: CASTPGGVRRGEQYF
D: .; V: TRBV20-1; J: TRBJ1-2; size: .; DNA: TGCAGTGCCACAGGGAATGGCTACACCTTC; CDR3: CSATGNGYTF
D: TRBD1; V: TRBV5-1; J: TRBJ2-5; size: .; DNA: TGCGCCAGCAGCTCCAATGGACAGGGGAAAGAGACCCAGTACTTC; CDR3: CASSSNGQGKETQYF
D: .; V: TRBV10-1; J: TRBJ2-7; size: few; DNA: TGCGCCAGCAGTGAAAACCGTGGGGGCTACGAGCAGTACTTC; CDR3: CASSENRGGYEQYF
D: .; V: TRBV9; J: TRBJ2-2; size: once; DNA: TGTGCCAGCAGCGTATACGAGGCCGGGGAGCTGTTTTTT; CDR3: CASSVYEAGELFF
D: TRBD2; V: TRBV2; J: TRBJ2-1; size: .; DNA: TGTGCCAGCAGTGTCCCGAACAGCGGGGGTTCAAGGAATGAGCAGTTCTTC; CDR3: CASSVPNSGGSRNEQFF
D: .; V: TRBV19; J: TRBJ1-2; size: .; DNA: TGTGCCAGTAGTATAGCTACTAACTATGGCTACACCTTC; CDR3: CASSIATNYGYTF
D: TRBD1; V: TRBV2; J: TRBJ1-1; size: .; DNA: TGTGCCAGCAGTCCTACAGGGGGTGAAGCTTTCTTT; CDR3: CASSPTGGEAFF
D: .; V: TRBV19; J: TRBJ2-2; size: .; DNA: TGTGCCAGTAGCCCCCTAGGGCAGACGAACACCGGGGAGCTGTTTTTT; CDR3: CASSPLGQTNTGELFF
D: TRBD1; V: TRBV6-6; J: TRBJ1-1; size: .; DNA: TGTGCCAGCAGCCCGGGACAGGTCACCGAAGCTTTCTTT; CDR3: CASSPGQVTEAFF
D: TRBD2; V: TRBV5-6; J: TRBJ2-5; size: .; DNA: TGTGCCAGCAGCTTGCAAGCGGGAGTTGTAGAGACCCAGTACTTC; CDR3: CASSLQAGVVETQYF
D: .; V: TRBV4-2; J: TRBJ1-1; size: few; DNA: TGTGCCAGCAGCCAAGATGTCCGGGAAGCTTTCTTT; CDR3: CASSQDVREAFF
D: .; V: TRBV10-3; J: TRBJ2-5; size: .; DNA: TGTGCCATCAGTGACAGGGTAAGGGAAGAGACCCAGTACTTC; CDR3: CAISDRVREETQYF
D: .; V: TRBV30; J: TRBJ2-1; size: .; DNA: TGTGCCTGGATGACTAGAGGTTACAATGAGCAGTTCTTC; CDR3: CAWMTRGYNEQFF
D: .; V: TRBV28; J: TRBJ1-2; size: .; DNA: TGTGCCACCTCCGGGGCCTATGGCTACACCTTC; CDR3: CATSGAYGYTF
D: TRBD1; V: TRBV5-1; J: TRBJ1-4; size: .; DNA: TGCGCCAGCAGCTTGGCCGACAGGGGGAATGAAAAACTGTTTTTT; CDR3: CASSLADRGNEKLFF
D: .; V: TRBV27; J: TRBJ2-1; size: .; DNA: TGTGCCAGCAGTTCTGGGATTTACAATGAGCAGTTCTTC; CDR3: CASSSGIYNEQFF
D: .; V: TRBV1; J: TRBJ2-3; size: few; DNA: TGCACCAGCAGCCAAGAGGGACAGCGGGGGCCCCCAGTCGCAGATACGCAGTATTTT; CDR3: CTSSQEGQRGPPVADTQYF
D: .; V: TRBV9; J: TRBJ2-1; size: .; DNA: TGTGCCAGCAGCGTGGGAGGCTTCGAAGTTGAGCAGTTCTTC; CDR3: CASSVGGFEVEQFF
D: .; V: TRBV28; J: TRBJ1-2; size: once; DNA: TGTGCCAGCAGCCAGGGATTCTATGGCTACACCTTC; CDR3: CASSQGFYGYTF
D: .; V: TRBV12-5; J: TRBJ1-3; size: few; DNA: TGTGCTAGTGGTTTAGGGGAACGAAACACCATATATTTT; CDR3: CASGLGERNTIYF
D: .; V: TRBV19; J: TRBJ1-2; size: .; DNA: TGTGCCAGTAGTCTCCGAACAGGAATTACTAACTATGGCTACACCTTC; CDR3: CASSLRTGITNYGYTF
D: .; V: TRBV27; J: TRBJ1-4; size: .; DNA: TGTGCCAGCAGTTTATGGGCTAAGGAAAAACTGTTTTTT; CDR3: CASSLWAKEKLFF
D: TRBD1; V: TRBV19; J: TRBJ2-3; size: .; DNA: TGTGCCAGTAGTCGGAACCCGGACAGGGGGCGAGGAGATACGCAGTATTTT; CDR3: CASSRNPDRGRGDTQYF
D: .; V: TRBV4-3; J: TRBJ2-3; size: .; DNA: TGCGCCAGCAGCCAGTCCGCCGGGACCCCGGGGGATACGCAGTATTTT; CDR3: CASSQSAGTPGDTQYF
D: TRBD2; V: TRBV10-1; J: TRBJ2-1; size: few; DNA: TGCGCCAGCAGTCCCGGGACTAGCGGGTTCTACAATGAGCAGTTCTTC; CDR3: CASSPGTSGFYNEQFF
D: .; V: TRBV25-1; J: TRBJ2-4; size: .; DNA: TGTGCCAGCAGTGAATCTAGCGCCGGGCTTAACTCCAAAAACATTCAGTACTTC; CDR3: CASSESSAGLNSKNIQYF
D: .; V: TRBV7-2; J: TRBJ1-3; size: .; DNA: TGTGCCAGCAGCTTAGTCGGGGCGATCTCTGGAAACACCATATATTTT; CDR3: CASSLVGAISGNTIYF
D: TRBD1; V: TRBV7-2; J: TRBJ1-2; size: .; DNA: TGTGCCAGCAGCTTAGGACAGGGGGTTAAAGCTAACTATGGCTACACCTTC; CDR3: CASSLGQGVKANYGYTF
D: TRBD2; V: TRBV10-1; J: TRBJ2-1; size: .; DNA: TGCGCCAGCGGAGAGACCGGGGGGGCCCACAATGAGCAGTTCTTC; CDR3: CASGETGGAHNEQFF
D: TRBD1; V: TRBV7-8; J: TRBJ1-4; size: .; DNA: TGTGCCAGCAGCCAGGACAGGGGGAGTGAAAAACTGTTTTTT; CDR3: CASSQDRGSEKLFF
D: .; V: TRBV6-1; J: TRBJ1-1; size: few; DNA: TGTGCCAGCAGTGAAAATCCCTCCCGAGAGGCTTTCTTT; CDR3: CASSENPSREAFF
D: .; V: TRBV28; J: TRBJ1-3; size: .; DNA: TGTGCCAGCACTCAGGGGTATTTCTCTGGAAACACCATATATTTT; CDR3: CASTQGYFSGNTIYF
D: .; V: TRBV7-8; J: TRBJ2-7; size: .; DNA: TGTGCCAGCAGCTCCACAGGGGACTCCGAGCAGTACTTC; CDR3: CASSSTGDSEQYF
D: TRBD1; V: TRBV9; J: TRBJ2-6; size: .; DNA: TGTGCCAGCAGCCCCCAGACAGGGCCCTCTGGGGCCAACGTCCTGACTTTC; CDR3: CASSPQTGPSGANVLTF